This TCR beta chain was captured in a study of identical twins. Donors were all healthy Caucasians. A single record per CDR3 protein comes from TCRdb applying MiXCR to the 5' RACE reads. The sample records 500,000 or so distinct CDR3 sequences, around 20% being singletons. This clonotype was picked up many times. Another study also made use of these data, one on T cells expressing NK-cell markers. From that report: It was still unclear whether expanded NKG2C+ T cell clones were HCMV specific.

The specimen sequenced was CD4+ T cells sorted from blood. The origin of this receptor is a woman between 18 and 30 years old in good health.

Written as DNA, the CDR3 is TGTGCCAGCAGCTCCAGCGGGAGCACAGATACGCAGTATTTT. Its protein is CASSSSGSTDTQYF. The V and J genes are TRBV7-9 and TRBJ2-3, with D perhaps matching TRBD2 (6 bases). With 4 bases removed from V and 0 bases from J, the gap between germline ends came to 8 bases. The CDR3 length is 14 residues. CDR1 SEHNR and CDR2 FQNEAQ come from the germline V gene (reference sequence).